These T cell receptor beta chains were read from a single sample in a study of spatial heterogeneity in lung cancer. TCRdb re-analysed the 5' RACE reads in MiXCR, keeping a single row per CDR3 protein. The sample has 50,000 to 75,000 distinct CDR3 sequences; roughly 6.4% are singletons. The sequencing here drew on PBMCs, taken at surgery. The receptor source for this set is a female donor with early-stage non-small cell lung cancer. CDR3s include the opening cysteine and the closing phenylalanine or tryptophan. A D gene is named only where the DNA matches it firmly. Where a row states a size, it is once, few, many or the class of an expanded clone; other rows omit it.

j_gene,abundance,v_gene,len,d_gene,CDR3nt,CDR3aa
TRBJ2-3,medium-sized,TRBV5-1,16,TRBD2,TGCGCCAGCGGCCAGAGCGGGAGTAAAAGCACAGATACGCAGTATTTT,CASGQSGSKSTDTQYF
TRBJ2-1,many,TRBV5-6,13,.,TGTGCCAGCAGCTTGCCAGGGATCAATGAGCAGTTCTTC,CASSLPGINEQFF
TRBJ2-2,.,TRBV28,13,.,TGTGCCAGCAGTTCCGAGAACACCGGGGAGCTGTTTTTT,CASSSENTGELFF
TRBJ2-5,few,TRBV20-1,15,TRBD2,TGCAGTGCACTTCGACCGGGGGGGTACCAAGAGACCCAGTACTTC,CSALRPGGYQETQYF
TRBJ1-5,.,TRBV12-3/TRBV12-4,14,TRBD1,TGTGCCAGCAGGGCTACAGGGGGCGTTCAGCCCCAGCATTTT,CASRATGGVQPQHF
TRBJ2-3,few,TRBV9,17,.,TGTGCCAGCAGCGTAGAGTCGGGCCAATTAGGCGTCCATACGCAGTATTTT,CASSVESGQLGVHTQYF
TRBJ1-1,many,TRBV18,17,.,TGTGCCAGCTCACCACTTCCAGGGGTAGATTTGAGCACTGAAGCTTTCTTT,CASSPLPGVDLSTEAFF
TRBJ2-1,many,TRBV5-1,14,TRBD1,TGCGCCAGCAGCTACCGGACAGGGTTTAATGAGCAGTTCTTC,CASSYRTGFNEQFF
TRBJ1-3,many,TRBV28,15,TRBD1,TGTGCCAGCAGTCCCACAGGGGGCTCAGGAAACACCATATATTTT,CASSPTGGSGNTIYF
TRBJ2-5,many,TRBV5-6,15,.,TGTGCCAGCAGCCCCTCTGGACAGATCCAAGAGACCCAGTACTTC,CASSPSGQIQETQYF
TRBJ2-4,few,TRBV5-4,15,TRBD2,TGTGCCAGCAGCTCAGAGACTAGCGGTAAAAACATTCAGTACTTC,CASSSETSGKNIQYF
TRBJ1-3,.,TRBV12-3/TRBV12-4,14,.,TGTGCCAGCAGTAAACAAAGCTCTGGAAACACCATATATTTT,CASSKQSSGNTIYF
TRBJ1-1,many,TRBV9,16,TRBD1,TGTGCCAGCAGCGTAGGGGTCGGACAGGGGGCCGCTGAAGCTTTCTTT,CASSVGVGQGAAEAFF
TRBJ2-2,many,TRBV3-1,20,TRBD1,TGTGCCAGCAGCCAACCCTTGACGGGGAAAGCGACAGGGCCGTCCGGGGAGCTGTTTTTT,CASSQPLTGKATGPSGELFF
TRBJ2-3,many,TRBV10-3,15,TRBD2,TGTGCCATCAGTGAAGGTCTAGCGGATACAGATACGCAGTATTTT,CAISEGLADTDTQYF